These 8 T cell receptor beta chains share one sample of origin, sequenced in a study of CD8 T cells in Susac syndrome. Reverse transcription of about 0.5 to 1 ug RNA used random hexamers. TCRdb called the immunoSEQ multiplex PCR reads again in MiXCR, with one record for every CDR3 protein. The sample has a few hundred thousand distinct CDR3 sequences, 92% seen once. The specimen sequenced was CD4+ T cells from PBMCs. Receptor source: a human donor with multiple sclerosis.

The V call is TRBV3-1, the J call TRBJ2-2, with 8 bases identical to TRBD2. The CDR3 spans 14 residues. The junction had 7 bases not matched to a gene; V was cut back by 8 bases and J by 5 bases. CDR1 is LGHDT, CDR2 YNNKEL, per germline (reference sequence). CDR3 DNA sequence: TGTGCCAGCCAACGACTAGCGTCAACCGGGGAGCTGTTTTTT. Translation gives CASQRLASTGELFF.

CDR3 protein: CASSQDGGRVTDTQYF. The CDR3 DNA is TGTGCCAGCAGCCAAGATGGCGGGAGGGTCACAGATACGCAGTATTTT. The genes are TRBV3-1 and TRBJ2-3; 9 bases agree with TRBD2. The germline V gene has CDR1 LGHDT and CDR2 YNNKEL (reference sequence). The J segment lost 2 bases and the V segment lost 0 bases, leaving 3 bases of the junction unmatched. The CDR3 consists of 16 residues.

The chain carries TRBV5-1 and TRBJ2-5, with TRBD2 identical over 13 bases. V dropped 4 bases and J dropped 0; count of bases not matched to a gene: 6. The CDR3 runs 17 residues. Germline-derived CDR1 and CDR2 are SGHRS and YFSETQ. The CDR3 sequence is CASSRGTSGEDQETQYF. As DNA, the CDR3 is TGCGCCAGCAGCCGGGGGACTAGCGGGGAAGACCAAGAGACCCAGTACTTC.

The gene calls are TRBV7-2 and TRBJ2-5, with 11 positions matching TRBD2. This CDR3 is built from 14 residues. Trimming removed 10 bases from V and 5 bases from J; junction bases left unmatched: 9. Germline CDR1 and CDR2: SGHTA and FQGNSA. CDR3 region: CATSLAGGQETQYF. In nucleotides, the CDR3 is TGTGCCACATCCCTAGCGGGAGGACAGGAGACCCAGTACTTC.

Points on this clonotype: One end of the junction does not line up with germline, which may come from a read error. The chain links TRBV7-2 to TRBJ2-5, with 11 bases identical to TRBD2. Germline values: CDR1 SGHTA, CDR2 FQGNSA. CDR3 size: 14 residues. CDR3 loop: CASSLAGGKETQYF. DNA of the CDR3: TGTGCCAGCAGTTTAGCGGGGGGGAAAGAGACCCAGTACTTC.

The V gene is TRBV12-3 or TRBV12-4, the J gene TRBJ2-5; 10 nucleotides match TRBD1. The CDR3 has 15 residues. V lost 4 bases to trimming and J lost 5 bases; unmatched junction nucleotides: 7. The CDR3 spells CASSSQGQGVETQYF. CDR3 DNA: TGTGCCAGCAGTTCTCAAGGACAGGGGGTGGAGACCCAGTACTTC.

The chain employs TRBV20-1 and TRBJ1-2; TRBD1 agrees at 7 bases. The ends lost 4 bases at V and 2 bases at J; junction bases unmatched: 7. There are 14 residues in the CDR3. Germline loops: CDR1 DFQATT, CDR2 SNEGSKA (reference sequence). The CDR3 reads CSAMMSGQNYGYTF. DNA for the CDR3: TGCAGTGCTATGATGTCGGGACAGAACTATGGCTACACCTTC.

The V gene is TRBV6-6, the J gene TRBJ1-2; D ambiguous. V was trimmed by 2 bases and J by 4 bases, leaving 14 bases between them. Germline values: CDR1 MNHNY, CDR2 SVGAGI (reference sequence). The CDR3 loop spans 15 amino acids. CDR3 coding DNA: TGTGCCAGCAGTTACCCAGAGGACGTTTTCTATGGCTACACCTTC. This encodes CASSYPEDVFYGYTF.